The 6 T cell receptor beta chains presented below share a single source sample, sequenced in a study of CD8 T cells in ankylosing spondylitis. TCRdb analysed the 5' RACE reads with MiXCR anew, one entry per CDR3 protein. The sample carries about 200,000 distinct CDR3 sequences, about 13% recorded once. The sequenced material came from blood, either unsorted or a sorted T cell fraction (not recorded which). The receptors here all came from a male donor with ankylosing spondylitis or in good health (not recorded which).

The chain links TRBV12-3 or TRBV12-4 to TRBJ2-2; a weak D match, TRBD1 (6 bases). The CDR3 is 15 amino acids. V shed 3 bases and J shed 3 bases, with 11 bases lying between them. CDR3 residues: CASSLPGVDTGELFF. The CDR3 DNA reads as TGTGCCAGCAGTTTGCCAGGGGTGGACACCGGGGAGCTGTTTTTT.

The chain uses TRBV3-1 and TRBJ2-3, with 8 bases lining up with TRBD1. The length of the CDR3 is 16 residues. J gave up 2 bases and V 4 bases, and 8 bases lay outside the gene matches. CDR1 is LGHDT, CDR2 YNNKEL, per germline (reference sequence). This CDR3 is CASSLDRGGNTDTQYF. The CDR3 DNA is TGTGCCAGCAGCCTCGACAGGGGTGGAAACACAGATACGCAGTATTTT.

This clonotype was counted between two and nine times. V and J are TRBV3-1 and TRBJ1-2; D may be TRBD1 (6 bases). Trimming took off 0 bases at V and 4 bases at J, with 18 bases between the two ends. Germline V CDR1 and CDR2: LGHDT, YNNKEL (reference sequence). The CDR3 length is 17 residues. CDR3 bases: TGTGCCAGCAGCCAAGATGACCTCAGGGGCCCTCTCTATGGCTACACCTTC. As protein: CASSQDDLRGPLYGYTF. Variable domain in full (rest from reference TRBV3-1 and TRBJ1-2): DTAVSQTPKYLVTQMGNDKSIKCEQNLGHDTMYWYKQDSKKFLKIMFSYNNKELIINETVPNRFSPKSPDKAHLNLHINSLELGDSAVYFCASSQDDLRGPLYGYTFGSGTRLTVV.

This clonotype was seen more than once but under ten times. This chain uses TRBV20-1 with TRBJ2-6; 7 bases match TRBD1. V lost 6 bases, J lost 0 bases, and 2 bases stayed unmatched. The germline V gene has CDR1 DFQATT and CDR2 SNEGSKA (reference sequence). The CDR3 runs 14 residues. CDR3 DNA sequence: TGCAGTGCAGACAGGGTCTCTGGGGCCAACGTCCTGACTTTC. Residues: CSADRVSGANVLTF.

CDR3 nucleotide sequence: TGCGCCAGCAGCCCCAGGGGTTTTGCCGATACGCAGTATTTT. Amino acids: CASSPRGFADTQYF. This chain uses TRBV4-1 with TRBJ2-3; D is possibly TRBD1 (6 bases). CDR1 MGHRA and CDR2 YSYEKL come from the germline V gene. This CDR3 has 14 residues. Between the trimmed V and J ends, which lost 4 bases and 6 bases, there was a span of 14 bases.

This clonotype was counted a few times. This chain joins TRBV5-1 and TRBJ2-2; D gene ambiguous. Germline V lookup: CDR1 SGHRS, CDR2 YFSETQ. V was clipped by 1 base and J by 5 bases, with 6 bases between them. The CDR3 sequence is 13 residues long. Here the CDR3 DNA reads TGCGCCAGCAGCTTGTACAGAACCGGGGAGCTGTTTTTT. It encodes CASSLYRTGELFF.